Shown below are 30 T cell receptor beta chains from a single sample sequenced in a study of cytomegalovirus exposure and HLA in healthy donors. In the PCR, 60 Vbeta and 13 Jbeta primers were used. Clones were read by immunoSEQ multiplex PCR, and TCRdb kept only the in-frame ones, dropping some. The sample holds 150,000 to 200,000 clones; about 77% are singletons and the top ten take roughly 6%. The specimen was PBMCs. Source of these receptors: a woman in her thirties in good health and CMV-seropositive.

The rearrangement joins TRBV2 to TRBJ2-7; TRBD1 agrees at 7 bases. Germline V gives CDR1 SNHLY, CDR2 FYNNEI. J lost 2 bases, V lost 10 bases, and 8 bases had no gene match. The CDR3 contains 13 residues. The CDR3 region has the DNA TGTGCCACCTGCCGGGACAGAGCCTACGAGCAGTACTTC. This gives the protein CATCRDRAYEQYF.

This chain joins TRBV4-1 and TRBJ2-2; 7 bases are a match to TRBD2. V lost 0 bases, J lost 5 bases, and 12 bases stayed unmatched. The CDR3 length is 18 residues. CDR1 and CDR2 from the germline V gene are MGHRA and YSYEKL. Written as DNA, the CDR3 is TGCGCCAGCAGCCAAGAGGGCGGGGGTATTGGGTGGACCGGGGAGCTGTTTTTT. Translating it yields CASSQEGGGIGWTGELFF.

The rearrangement links TRBV2 to TRBJ1-4; no reliable D call. V lost 7 bases to trimming and J lost 5 bases, with 11 bases between them. CDR1 is SNHLY and CDR2 is FYNNEI in the germline V gene. The CDR3 totals 13 residues. Here the CDR3 DNA reads TGTGCCAGCAACCCGGAGGGAAATGAAAAACTGTTTTTT. This translates into CASNPEGNEKLFF.

The rearrangement joins TRBV7-9 to TRBJ1-2; a weak D match, TRBD1 (6 bases). Germline loops: CDR1 SEHNR, CDR2 FQNEAQ (reference sequence). Trimming removed 5 bases at V and 2 bases at J, with 15 bases between. The CDR3 runs to 15 residues. The CDR3, as DNA: TGTGCCAGCAGCCTGACCGGGACACCGAACTATGGCTACACCTTC. As protein: CASSLTGTPNYGYTF.

Only one count was recorded for this clone. V and J are TRBV28 and TRBJ2-1; D might be TRBD2 (6 bases). Germline CDR1 and CDR2: MDHEN and SYDVKM. V lost 3 bases and J lost 15, with 12 bases in between. This CDR3 has 11 amino acids. CDR3 bases: TGTGCCAGCAGTTTGATGGAGGGGTGGTTCTTC. The encoded protein is CASSLMEGWFF.

The CDR3 reads CASSLAQGPEAFF. The CDR3 coding sequence is TGTGCCAGCTCACTCGCACAGGGTCCTGAAGCTTTCTTT. This chain joins TRBV18 and TRBJ1-1, with D possibly TRBD1 on 6 matching bases. CDR1 is KGHSH and CDR2 is LQKENI in the germline V gene. The CDR3 sequence is 13 residues long. V was trimmed by 4 bases and J by 6 bases, leaving 12 bases between them.

The V and J genes are TRBV9 and TRBJ2-7; D unresolved. Germline V lookup: CDR1 SGDLS, CDR2 YYNGEE. The germline V and J ends were trimmed by 0 bases and 4 bases, with 11 bases remaining between them. The length of the CDR3 is 14 residues. In DNA form, the CDR3 reads TGTGCCAGCAGCGTAGATCCCGCAGATTACGAGCAGTACTTC. Translating gives CASSVDPADYEQYF.

The CDR3 DNA reads TGTGCCAGCAGTGGGTGGGGACTAAATAGCAATCAGCCCCAGCATTTT. The encoded protein is CASSGWGLNSNQPQHF. This rearrangement joins TRBV2 to TRBJ1-5, with D possibly being TRBD1 (5 bases). Looked up from germline, CDR1 is SNHLY and CDR2 is FYNNEI. CDR3 length: 16 amino acids. V shed 4 bases and J shed 0 bases, with 13 bases lying between them.

This rearrangement joins TRBV2 to TRBJ1-5, with D possibly TRBD1 on 6 matching bases. Germline assignment: CDR1 SNHLY and CDR2 FYNNEI. The CDR3 is 13 amino acids. Trimming shortened V by 2 bases and J by 9 bases, and 11 bases separated the two germline ends. As DNA, the CDR3 is TGTGCCAGCAGTGAAAGTCAGGGGCCGCCCCAGCATTTT. Its translation is CASSESQGPPQHF.

With respect to this clone: A junction end diverges from the germline sequence, so it may reflect a read error. The chain combines TRBV7-9 with TRBJ1-5; D not certain. CDR1 is SEHNR and CDR2 is FQNEAQ in the germline V gene (reference sequence). The CDR3 is 13 amino acids. CDR3: CSSSLFSDQPQHF. CDR3 nucleotide sequence: TGTTCCAGCAGCTTATTCTCGGATCAGCCCCAGCATTTT.

The J gene is TRBJ2-7, the V gene TRBV4-2; D not resolved. This CDR3 spans 15 amino acids. Germline values: CDR1 LGHNA, CDR2 YNFKEQ. V was cut by 1 base and J by 3 bases, with 13 bases left in between. The CDR3 here is CASSQASQPDYEQYF. CDR3 sequence (DNA): TGTGCCAGCAGCCAAGCCTCACAGCCTGACTACGAGCAGTACTTC.

The CDR3 DNA reads TGTGCCAGTATTCGGACTAGCGGCACCGGGGAGCTGTTTTTT. Its translation: CASIRTSGTGELFF. The chain employs TRBV19 and TRBJ2-2; 10 bases agree with TRBD2. J gave up 4 bases and V 7 bases, and 3 bases lay outside the gene matches. Germline CDR1 is LNHDA and CDR2 is SQIVND (reference sequence). This CDR3 comprises 14 residues.

V and J are TRBV15 and TRBJ2-3, with TRBD1 matching 7 bases. Trimming took 8 bases from V and 0 from J; bases not matched to a gene: 8. Germline CDR1 and CDR2: LNHNV and YYDKDF (reference sequence). The CDR3 has 15 residues. For the CDR3, the DNA is TGTGCCACCCTCGGACAGGCGTCTAGCACAGATACGCAGTATTTT. It encodes CATLGQASSTDTQYF. Full variable domain (remainder filled in from reference TRBV15 and TRBJ2-3): DAMVIQNPRYQVTQFGKPVTLSCSQTLNHNVMYWYQQKSSQAPKLLFHYYDKDFNNEADTPDNFQSRRPNTSFCFLDIRSPGLGDTAMYLCATLGQASSTDTQYFGPGTRLTVL.

The chain combines TRBV18 with TRBJ2-1; D possibly corresponds to TRBD2 (5 bases). Trimming left V 1 base short and J 3 bases short, with 13 bases between. The length of the CDR3 is 16 residues. CDR1 and CDR2 (germline): KGHSH, LQKENI. Here the CDR3 reads CASSPRSEGIYNEQFF. CDR3 nucleotides: TGTGCCAGCTCACCACGGAGTGAGGGAATCTACAATGAGCAGTTCTTC.

The J gene is TRBJ2-1, the V gene TRBV6-5, with TRBD2 identical over 12 bases. CDR3 length equals 14 residues. Germline V CDR1 and CDR2: MNHEY, SVGAGI. J gave up 7 bases and V 6 bases, and 4 bases lay outside the gene matches. CDR3: CASRTTSGSNEQFF. In nucleotides, the CDR3 is TGTGCCAGCAGGACGACTAGCGGGAGTAATGAGCAGTTCTTC.

This sequence joins TRBV6-1 and TRBJ2-1; 12 nucleotides agree with TRBD2. The germline CDR1 and CDR2 sequences are MNHNS and SASEGT. After removal of 4 bases from V and 1 base from J, the junction contained 2 bases not matched to a gene. There are 16 residues in the CDR3. The CDR3 DNA follows: TGTGCCAGCAGTGCTACTAGCGGGGGGTCCTACAATGAGCAGTTCTTC. The encoded protein is CASSATSGGSYNEQFF.

This rearrangement joins TRBV5-1 to TRBJ2-7; maybe TRBD1 (6 bases). Germline-derived CDR1 and CDR2 are SGHRS and YFSETQ. V lost 4 bases to trimming and J lost 0 bases, with 17 bases between them. This CDR3 contains 16 residues. In DNA form, the CDR3 reads TGCGCCAGCAGCCCATTCCGGGACAAGAGCTCCTACGAGCAGTACTTC. Translated: CASSPFRDKSSYEQYF. Full variable domain (missing parts from reference TRBV5-1 and TRBJ2-7): KAGVTQTPRYLIKTRGQQVTLSCSPISGHRSVSWYQQTPGQGLQFLFEYFSETQRNKGNFPGRFSGRQFSNSRSEMNVSTLELGDSALYLCASSPFRDKSSYEQYFGPGTRLTVT.

Only a few counts were recorded for this clone. CDR3 protein: CASSLAGLPYEQYF. The CDR3 DNA reads as TGTGCCAGCAGCTTAGCGGGACTCCCCTACGAGCAGTACTTC. The chain couples TRBV7-9 to TRBJ2-7; D possibly corresponds to TRBD2 (6 bases). Trimming took off 0 bases at V and 2 bases at J, with 8 bases between the two ends. The CDR3 loop spans 14 amino acids. Germline V CDR1 and CDR2: SEHNR, FQNEAQ (reference sequence).

This chain links TRBV10-2 with TRBJ1-1; weak D call: TRBD1 (5 bases). V shed 2 bases and J shed 1 base, with 8 bases lying between them. CDR1 and CDR2 (germline): WSHSY, SAAADI. CDR3 length: 14 amino acids. The CDR3 bases are TGCGCCAGCAGTGAGCTCAGGGAGAACACTGAAGCTTTCTTT. Its protein product is CASSELRENTEAFF.

The V call is TRBV27, the J call TRBJ1-5; TRBD1 agrees at 9 bases. J was trimmed by 3 bases and V by 2 bases; bases with no gene match: 11. The germline gives CDR1 MNHEY, CDR2 SMNVEV (reference sequence). The CDR3 is 18 residues long. The CDR3 loop is CASSLRPRDRDPNQPQHF. CDR3 DNA sequence: TGTGCCAGCAGTTTAAGGCCACGGGACAGGGACCCCAATCAGCCCCAGCATTTT.

This clone occurred a few times. The junction departs from germline at one end; a sequencing error may be responsible. CDR3 DNA: TGTGCCAGCAGAGAAGGGACAGCTGCTAACTATGGCTACACCTTC. As protein: CASREGTAANYGYTF. The rearrangement uses TRBV2 and TRBJ1-2; 7 bases line up with TRBD1. The CDR3 loop spans 15 amino acids. Looked up from germline, CDR1 is SNHLY and CDR2 is FYNNEI.

The chain combines TRBV2 with TRBJ2-1, with D uncertain. Deletions cut 0 bases from V and 4 bases from J, with 4 bases between. This CDR3 comprises 13 residues. Germline V gene sequence: CDR1 SNHLY, CDR2 FYNNEI. For the CDR3, the DNA is TGTGCCAGCAGTGAAGCGCGGTACAATGAGCAGTTCTTC. Its protein is CASSEARYNEQFF.

V is TRBV5-4 and J is TRBJ2-2; TRBD1 might be the D (6 bases). The length of the CDR3 is 14 residues. V was pared by 2 bases and J by 6 bases, with 11 bases between. CDR1 and CDR2 from the germline V gene are SGHNT and YYREEE (reference sequence). The CDR3 nucleotides read TGTGCCAGCAGCTTCCTACAGGGAGCCGGGGAGCTGTTTTTT. Its protein is CASSFLQGAGELFF.

This chain connects TRBV7-3 to TRBJ1-1; 8 bases agree with TRBD1. CDR3 length equals 16 residues. Trimming cost V 5 bases and J 1 base; bases outside gene matches: 9. Germline CDR1 is SGHTA and CDR2 is FQGTGA. CDR3 sequence: CASSPRTGRENTEAFF. The CDR3 nucleotides are TGTGCCAGCAGCCCGAGGACAGGGAGGGAGAACACTGAAGCTTTCTTT.

This sequence joins TRBV6-5 and TRBJ2-1; D not certain. The ends were cut back, 5 bases at V and 4 bases at J, with 15 bases in the middle. Germline V gene lookup returns CDR1 MNHEY and CDR2 SVGAGI. This CDR3 has 15 amino acids. The CDR3 is CASSRPGPAYNEQFF. The CDR3 nucleotides are TGTGCCAGCAGTCGGCCAGGCCCTGCATACAATGAGCAGTTCTTC.

The sample holds a few counts of this clone. The gene calls are TRBV6-1 and TRBJ1-5, with unresolved D. V was clipped by 5 bases and J by 4 bases, with 9 bases between them. CDR3 size: 13 residues. Germline V lookup: CDR1 MNHNS, CDR2 SASEGT. CDR3 loop: CASSTAYNQPQHF. CDR3 sequence (DNA): TGTGCCAGCAGTACAGCCTATAATCAGCCCCAGCATTTT.

The genes are TRBV27 and TRBJ2-4; 7 bases match TRBD2. Germline V gene lookup returns CDR1 MNHEY and CDR2 SMNVEV (reference sequence). The CDR3 extends over 13 amino acids. J gave up 8 bases and V 5 bases, and 6 bases lay outside the gene matches. CDR3 protein: CASSDSGRDIQYF. The CDR3 DNA reads TGTGCCAGCAGTGATAGCGGGCGGGACATTCAGTACTTC.

This sequence joins TRBV4-1 and TRBJ2-7; 7 bases match TRBD1. The CDR3 runs 17 residues. V lost 5 bases, J lost 1 base, and 14 bases stayed unmatched. Per the germline V gene, CDR1 is MGHRA and CDR2 is YSYEKL. CDR3 in amino acids: CASSIHAGTDRSYEQYF. The CDR3 region has the DNA TGCGCCAGCAGCATTCACGCCGGGACAGATCGTTCCTACGAGCAGTACTTC.

The V call is TRBV5-3, the J call TRBJ2-7; D remains unclear. TRBV5-3 is known as an ORF, though its function is uncertain. The V and J ends lost 4 bases and 0 bases respectively, with 14 bases between them. The CDR3 consists of 15 residues. In DNA, the CDR3 is TGTGCCAGAAGCCGAGTTGCCCGGAGCTCCTACGAGCAGTACTTC. This codes for CARSRVARSSYEQYF.

The V and J genes are TRBV13 and TRBJ2-4; 7 bases are a match to TRBD1. Germline values: CDR1 PRHDT, CDR2 FYEKMQ (reference sequence). The V gene end was trimmed by 2 bases and the J gene end by 7 bases; junction bases not matched to a gene: 23. The CDR3 runs to 20 residues. This chain's CDR3 is CASSLSDVVGTVDSLNIQYF. In DNA form, the CDR3 reads TGTGCCAGCAGCTTATCGGATGTGGTCGGGACAGTAGATAGTTTGAACATTCAGTACTTC.